This TCR beta chain was sequenced for a study of cytotoxic CD8 clonotypes in ibrutinib-treated CLL. Across the whole study: Complete response was seen in 2 patients and partial in approximately 25; some 12 progressed and roughly 15 stayed remitted after a median around 68 months.

Method: immunoSEQ multiplex PCR; TCRdb's copy keeps in-frame clones and lacks some. The sample includes about 330,000 clones, over 60% of them seen just once. CDR3 size: 12 residues. The V and J ends lost 3 bases and 8 bases respectively, with 8 bases between them. Germline values: CDR1 SGHAT, CDR2 FQNNGV. The rearrangement joins TRBV11-2 to TRBJ2-1, with TRBD2 as a possible D gene (5 bases). Sequencing used PBMCs, obtained after 36 months of ibrutinib treatment. This clonotype originated in a human donor with chronic lymphocytic leukemia. The CDR3 DNA reads as TGTGCCAGCAGCTTCAGCGGCCATGAGCAGTTCTTC. Translated: CASSFSGHEQFF.